This T cell receptor (beta chain) is drawn from a study of blood T cell repertoires in COVID-19. The overall study: COVID-19 samples collected from the United States, Italy and Spain covered acute and convalescent phases.

Here immunoSEQ multiplex PCR was the method, and the copy in TCRdb shows in-frame clones only, minus some. The top ten clones hold about a tenth of a sample with about 220,000 clones, about 86% of them seen once. The length of the CDR3 is 16 residues. Per the germline V gene, CDR1 is PRHDT and CDR2 is FYEKMQ (reference sequence). V trimming: 5 bases; J trimming: 0 bases; junction bases outside the gene matches: 6. This chain links TRBV13 with TRBJ1-5, with 8 positions matching TRBD1. This sequence was found in a woman aged 45 to 65 with COVID-19, enrolled during active disease. Material: peripheral blood. CDR3 DNA: TGTGCCAGCAGCACTCGGACAGGGAATAGCAATCAGCCCCAGCATTTT. Protein: CASSTRTGNSNQPQHF. The entire variable domain, with the rest obtained from reference TRBV13 and TRBJ1-5, is as follows: AAGVIQSPRHLIKEKRETATLKCYPIPRHDTVYWYQQGPGQDPQFLISFYEKMQSDKGSIPDRFSAQQFSDYHSELNMSSLELGDSALYFCASSTRTGNSNQPQHFGDGTRLSIL.